The 22 T cell receptor beta chains in this list originate from one sample, sequenced in a study of T cells in Graves' hyperthyroidism and ophthalmopathy. RNA transcripts gave rise to amplified TCR beta CDR3 regions. The HTBI primer set drove a first-round RT-PCR of the TCR CDR3. TCRdb reprocessed the multiplex PCR reads via MiXCR and lists one record per CDR3 protein. Here the sample spans hundreds of thousands of distinct CDR3 sequences, 35% being singletons. Sequencing was carried out using blood. The receptor source for this set is a woman aged 40 to 49 with Graves' hyperthyroidism.

This clonotype was counted between two and nine times. V usage is TRBV29-1 and J usage is TRBJ2-2, with TRBD2 matching 9 bases. Germline CDR1 reads SQVTM; CDR2 reads ANQGSEA. J gave up 0 bases and V 6 bases, and 5 bases lay outside the gene matches. The CDR3 consists of 15 residues. Here the CDR3 reads CSVAGTSSNTGELFF. CDR3 DNA: TGCAGCGTAGCCGGGACTAGCTCGAACACCGGGGAGCTGTTTTTT.

V usage is TRBV4-3 and J usage is TRBJ2-5; the D call may be TRBD1 or TRBD2 (5 bases each). CDR1 is LGHNA and CDR2 is YSLEER in the germline V gene. This CDR3 spans 14 amino acids. Trimming left V 4 bases short and J 3 bases short, with 12 bases between. DNA of the CDR3: TGCGCCAGCAGCCCGACAGCGGCAAAAGAGACCCAGTACTTC. Translating it yields CASSPTAAKETQYF.

The chain carries TRBV20-1 and TRBJ2-3; possibly TRBD1 for D (5 bases). The germline V and J ends were trimmed by 5 bases and 6 bases, with 18 bases remaining between them. The CDR3 consists of 14 residues. Germline V gene lookup returns CDR1 DFQATT and CDR2 SNEGSKA (reference sequence). The CDR3 loop reads CSAVDSVKGDTQYF. The CDR3 DNA reads as TGCAGTGCTGTCGACTCCGTAAAGGGGGATACGCAGTATTTT.

The table lists this clonotype with a few counts. CDR3 in amino acids: CASSWTSRESGNTIYF. The CDR3 nucleotides are TGTGCCAGCAGCTGGACTTCCAGGGAATCTGGAAACACCATATATTTT. This chain uses TRBV11-3 with TRBJ1-3; TRBD1 is a possible D gene (5 bases). V was pared by 4 bases and J by 1 base, with 14 bases between. The CDR3 is made up of 16 amino acids. Germline V lookup: CDR1 SGHNT, CDR2 YENEEA.

V gene TRBV29-1 combines with J gene TRBJ1-1; no reliable D call. CDR3 length: 11 amino acids. Germline CDR1 SQVTM, CDR2 ANQGSEA. The CDR3 region is CSADYDTEAFF. Here the CDR3 DNA reads TGCAGTGCGGATTACGACACTGAAGCTTTCTTT.

On this clonotype itself: Being one base from a much bigger clone, this may be a read error. The final CDR3 position lacks the conserved phenylalanine or tryptophan, pointing to a likely read error. The CDR3 nucleotides are TGTGCCAGTAGTCGGGACGTTAGGGAAGCTTTCCTT. Translating gives CASSRDVREAFL. V usage is TRBV19 and J usage is TRBJ1-1; a weak D match, TRBD1 (5 bases). Germline CDR1 reads LNHDA; CDR2 reads SQIVND (reference sequence). The V end was cut by 5 bases, the J end by 8 bases, with 12 bases between. The CDR3 has 12 residues.

The chain employs TRBV7-8 and TRBJ1-6; 9 positions match TRBD1. The length of the CDR3 is 15 residues. Germline trimming cut 4 bases from V and 6 bases from J; bases unmatched to any gene: 4. The germline CDR1 and CDR2 sequences are SGHVS and FQNEAQ. CDR3 residues: CASSSQTGGNSPLHF. In DNA form, the CDR3 reads TGTGCCAGCAGCTCACAGACAGGGGGTAATTCACCCCTCCACTTT. The variable domain in full, with the rest retrieved from reference TRBV7-8 and TRBJ1-6, is GAGVSQSPRYKVAKRGQDVALRCDPISGHVSLFWYQQALGQGPEFLTYFQNEAQLDKSGLPSDRFFAERPEGSVSTLKIQRTQQEDSAVYLCASSSQTGGNSPLHFGNGTRLTVT.

The CDR3 here is CASSVVWAGNYNEQFF. The CDR3 bases are TGTGCCAGCAGCGTAGTGTGGGCGGGGAACTACAATGAGCAGTTCTTC. The chain links TRBV9 to TRBJ2-1; possible D gene TRBD2, 6 bases. V lost 0 bases and J 3 bases, leaving 13 bases between the germline ends. Germline loops: CDR1 SGDLS, CDR2 YYNGEE. The CDR3 has 16 residues.

This clonotype appeared a few times. This chain joins TRBV27 and TRBJ1-1; D uncertain. CDR1 and CDR2 (germline): MNHEY, SMNVEV (reference sequence). This CDR3 has 12 amino acids. The V gene lost 2 bases and the J gene lost 7 bases, with 8 bases spanning the gap. The CDR3, as DNA: TGTGCCAGCAGTTTAATCGGAAGTGAAGCTTTCTTT. It yields the protein CASSLIGSEAFF.

This clonotype was seen many times. The rearrangement links TRBV4-3 to TRBJ2-5; TRBD1 matches at 7 bases. CDR3 length: 15 residues. Losses at the gene ends were 4 bases for V and 5 bases for J; bases not matched to a gene: 10. The germline V gene has CDR1 LGHNA and CDR2 YSLEER. The DNA of the CDR3 is TGCGCCAGCAGCCGAGGATGGGACAGTGGGGAGACCCAGTACTTC. Protein sequence: CASSRGWDSGETQYF.

The chain links TRBV20-1 to TRBJ1-2; 9 bases map to TRBD1. The CDR3 contains 13 residues. V lost 5 bases, J lost 3 bases, and 4 bases stayed unmatched. Germline V gives CDR1 DFQATT, CDR2 SNEGSKA (reference sequence). Here the CDR3 reads CSAGQGYDYGYTF. CDR3 sequence (DNA): TGCAGTGCTGGACAGGGGTACGACTATGGCTACACCTTC.

This clonotype was counted only a few times. The rearrangement joins TRBV11-2 to TRBJ1-2; no definite D call. CDR1 and CDR2 from the germline V gene are SGHAT and FQNNGV. The CDR3 is 15 residues long. The V end lost 2 bases, the J end lost 2 bases, and 12 bases lay between the germline ends. The CDR3 sequence is CASSLYPELNYGYTF. In nucleotides, the CDR3 is TGTGCCAGCAGCTTATACCCTGAACTGAACTATGGCTACACCTTC.

This clonotype was seen many times. The chain links TRBV20-1 to TRBJ1-1, with D possibly matching TRBD1 (5 bases). This CDR3 is built from 12 residues. Looked up from germline, CDR1 is DFQATT and CDR2 is SNEGSKA (reference sequence). As DNA, the CDR3 is TGCAGCAGCCCAGGGTTGAACACTGAAGCTTTCTTT. Translated, it gives CSSPGLNTEAFF.

This clonotype was recorded many times. V is TRBV20-1 and J is TRBJ1-6; TRBD1 might be the D (6 bases). The germline gives CDR1 DFQATT, CDR2 SNEGSKA (reference sequence). V was pared by 0 bases and J by 10 bases, with 16 bases between. CDR3 size: 15 residues. CDR3 sequence: CSARDIQGSKSPLHF. For the CDR3, the DNA is TGCAGTGCTAGAGATATCCAGGGGAGTAAATCACCCCTCCACTTT.

Comment on this clonotype: Since a much larger clone is just one base distant, this may be a read error. J is TRBJ2-7 and V is TRBV5-5; D is ambiguous. Germline values: CDR1 SGHKS, CDR2 YYEKEE (reference sequence). Trimming removed 4 bases from V and 10 bases from J, with 12 bases in between. This CDR3 is built from 11 residues. The CDR3 region is CASSHQILQYF. Here the CDR3 DNA reads TGTGCCAGCAGCCACCAAATCCTCCAGTACTTC.

Regarding this clonotype: A read error is possible here, since a much larger clone lies one base away. The chain couples TRBV6-1 to TRBJ1-5; perhaps TRBD1 as D (5 bases). The CDR3 consists of 16 residues. Germline loops: CDR1 MNHNS, CDR2 SASEGT. The germline V and J ends were trimmed by 5 bases and 3 bases, with 17 bases remaining between them. CDR3 sequence (DNA): TGTGCCAGCAGTTACTCCCAGGGAGTCGACAATCAGCCCCAGCATTTT. Its protein is CASSYSQGVDNQPQHF.

This clonotype has more than one count but fewer than ten. The chain joins TRBV20-1 to TRBJ2-2; D is possibly TRBD1 or TRBD2 (6 bases each). Trimming stripped 3 bases from V and 2 bases from J, with 7 bases between. From germline, CDR1 is DFQATT and CDR2 SNEGSKA (reference sequence). This CDR3 comprises 13 residues. This CDR3 reads CSARGGNTGELFF. CDR3 sequence (DNA): TGCAGTGCTAGGGGGGGCAACACCGGGGAGCTGTTTTTT.

In nucleotides, the CDR3 is TGTGCCACCAGTCTTAGGGGCTCGGGTCAGCCCCAGCATTTT. It yields the protein CATSLRGSGQPQHF. The chain couples TRBV24-1 to TRBJ1-5; D is possibly TRBD1 (5 bases). Trimming removed 6 bases at V and 6 bases at J, with 14 bases between. The CDR3 has 14 residues. Looked up from germline, CDR1 is KGHDR and CDR2 is SFDVKD.

This clonotype was seen more than once but under ten times. This chain connects TRBV28 to TRBJ1-2; D gene uncertain. The CDR3 runs to 13 residues. V lost 9 bases to trimming and J lost 6 bases, with 17 bases between them. Looked up from germline, CDR1 is MDHEN and CDR2 is SYDVKM. The CDR3 loop reads CASNERTAHGYTF. The CDR3 coding sequence is TGTGCCAGTAACGAACGGACGGCCCATGGCTACACCTTC.

J is TRBJ2-5 and V is TRBV5-1; perhaps TRBD1 as D (6 bases). The germline V gene has CDR1 SGHRS and CDR2 YFSETQ. This CDR3 contains 15 residues. V lost 0 bases to trimming and J lost 5 bases, with 14 bases between them. The CDR3 nucleotides read TGCGCCAGCAGCTTGGGGGACATGCCTTCCGAGACCCAGTACTTC. Translated: CASSLGDMPSETQYF.

The genes are TRBV7-8 and TRBJ2-2, with a tentative D call TRBD1 (5 bases). V was trimmed by 7 bases and J by 0 bases, leaving 24 bases between them. The CDR3 is 19 amino acids. In germline, CDR1 is SGHVS, CDR2 FQNEAQ. CDR3 sequence: CASIKHRILGSANTGELFF. Written as DNA, the CDR3 is TGTGCCAGCATCAAACACAGGATTTTGGGTTCCGCGAACACCGGGGAGCTGTTTTTT.

V and J are TRBV2 and TRBJ2-5; no definite D call. The CDR3 is made up of 15 amino acids. The germline V gene encodes CDR1 SNHLY and CDR2 FYNNEI. The V and J ends lost 2 bases and 5 bases respectively, with 15 bases between them. CDR3 residues: CASSEFLGFQETQYF. The CDR3 DNA sequence: TGTGCCAGCAGTGAATTTTTGGGATTTCAGGAGACCCAGTACTTC.